The source of this TCR beta chain is a study of identical twins. This clonotype was counted ten times or more. The antigen is undetermined. Unique molecular identifiers were present on cDNA, and template switching added a universal primer site. TCRdb independently ran MiXCR on the 5' RACE reads; one entry per CDR3 protein. The table shows 500,000 to 650,000 distinct CDR3 sequences, with under 8.5% occurring only once. Study observations and caveats: Recombination models fit unrelated individuals' TCR alpha sharing but underestimated twins'.

CDR1 and CDR2 from the germline V gene are SGHAT and FQNNGV. V lost 8 bases and J 5 bases, leaving 15 bases between the germline ends. The CDR3 is made up of 13 amino acids. This sample was also put to use in a study of yellow fever vaccine responses in identical twins.

This chain connects TRBV11-2 to TRBJ1-1; D gene unclear. Sequencing was performed on PBMCs. The TCR was taken from a young woman in good health. The CDR3 coding sequence is TGTGCCAGCTCATTGGGAGCTGGGACTGAAGCTTTCTTT. Its protein is CASSLGAGTEAFF.